This TCR beta chain was captured in a study of regulatory T cells in long-lasting Graves disease. According to the study, TCR beta libraries were built with iRepertoire HTBI primers and CDR3-region Arm-PCR. TCRdb processed the multiplex PCR reads anew with MiXCR; each CDR3 protein has one entry. The sample lists hundreds of thousands of distinct CDR3 sequences; around 16% were seen once. Study-wide points: TCR diversity was lower in persistent Graves' patients (versus newly diagnosed ones).

Concerning this clonotype: Its target is unknown.

The germline V and J ends were trimmed by 1 base and 2 bases, with 9 bases remaining between them. The germline CDR1 and CDR2 sequences are SGHTA and FQGTGA. The CDR3 contains 15 residues. As to time point: newly diagnosed GD, antithyroid drugs for less than 3 months. The TCR library was prepared using RNA isolated from PBMCs. EDTA tubes received approximately 9 milliliters of collected peripheral blood. The chain carries TRBV7-3 and TRBJ2-1; D remains ambiguous. This receptor was obtained from a female donor with Graves disease. Sample: peripheral blood mononuclear cells (PBMCs), taken at new diagnosis, from a patient treated with antithyroid drugs. The chain's CDR3 is CASSLMASTYNEQFF. CDR3 coding DNA: TGTGCCAGCAGCTTAATGGCGTCGACCTACAATGAGCAGTTCTTC. Based on the CDR3 plus reference TRBV7-3 and TRBJ2-1, the full variable domain is GAGVSQTPSNKVTEKGKYVELRCDPISGHTALYWYRQSLGQGPEFLIYFQGTGAADDSGLPNDRFFAVRPEGSVSTLKIQRTERGDSAVYLCASSLMASTYNEQFFGPGTRLTVL.